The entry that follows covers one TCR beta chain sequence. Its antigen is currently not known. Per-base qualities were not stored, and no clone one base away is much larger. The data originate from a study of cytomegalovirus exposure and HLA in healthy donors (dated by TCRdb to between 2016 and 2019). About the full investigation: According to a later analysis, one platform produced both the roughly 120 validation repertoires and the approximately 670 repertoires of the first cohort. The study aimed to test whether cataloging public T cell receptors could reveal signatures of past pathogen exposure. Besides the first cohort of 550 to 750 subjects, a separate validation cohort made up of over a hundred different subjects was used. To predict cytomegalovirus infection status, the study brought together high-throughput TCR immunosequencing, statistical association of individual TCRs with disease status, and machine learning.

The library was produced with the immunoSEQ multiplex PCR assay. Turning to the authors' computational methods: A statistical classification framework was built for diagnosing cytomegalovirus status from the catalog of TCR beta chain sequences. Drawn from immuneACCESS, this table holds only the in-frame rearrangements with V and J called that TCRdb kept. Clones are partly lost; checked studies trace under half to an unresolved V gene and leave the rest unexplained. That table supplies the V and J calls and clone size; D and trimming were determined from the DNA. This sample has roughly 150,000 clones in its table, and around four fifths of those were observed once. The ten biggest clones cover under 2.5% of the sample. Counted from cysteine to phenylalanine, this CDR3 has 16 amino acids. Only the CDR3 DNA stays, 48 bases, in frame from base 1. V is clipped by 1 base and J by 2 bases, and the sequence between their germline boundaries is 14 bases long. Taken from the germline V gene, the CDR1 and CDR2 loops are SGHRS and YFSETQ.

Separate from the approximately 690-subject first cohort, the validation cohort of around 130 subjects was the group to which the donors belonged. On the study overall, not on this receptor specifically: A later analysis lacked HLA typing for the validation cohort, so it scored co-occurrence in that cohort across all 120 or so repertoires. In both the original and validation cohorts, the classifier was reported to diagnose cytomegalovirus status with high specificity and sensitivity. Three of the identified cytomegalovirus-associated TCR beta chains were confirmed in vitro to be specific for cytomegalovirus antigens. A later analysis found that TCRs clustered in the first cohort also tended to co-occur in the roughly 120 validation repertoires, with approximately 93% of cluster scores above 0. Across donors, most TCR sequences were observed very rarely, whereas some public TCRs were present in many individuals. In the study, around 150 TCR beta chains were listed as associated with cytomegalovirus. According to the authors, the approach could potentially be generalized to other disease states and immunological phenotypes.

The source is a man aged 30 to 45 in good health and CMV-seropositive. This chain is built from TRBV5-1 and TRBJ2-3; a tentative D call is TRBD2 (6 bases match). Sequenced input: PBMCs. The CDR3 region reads CASSLLIGGITDTQYF. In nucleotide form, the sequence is TGCGCCAGCAGCTTGTTGATCGGCGGGATCACAGATACGCAGTATTTT.